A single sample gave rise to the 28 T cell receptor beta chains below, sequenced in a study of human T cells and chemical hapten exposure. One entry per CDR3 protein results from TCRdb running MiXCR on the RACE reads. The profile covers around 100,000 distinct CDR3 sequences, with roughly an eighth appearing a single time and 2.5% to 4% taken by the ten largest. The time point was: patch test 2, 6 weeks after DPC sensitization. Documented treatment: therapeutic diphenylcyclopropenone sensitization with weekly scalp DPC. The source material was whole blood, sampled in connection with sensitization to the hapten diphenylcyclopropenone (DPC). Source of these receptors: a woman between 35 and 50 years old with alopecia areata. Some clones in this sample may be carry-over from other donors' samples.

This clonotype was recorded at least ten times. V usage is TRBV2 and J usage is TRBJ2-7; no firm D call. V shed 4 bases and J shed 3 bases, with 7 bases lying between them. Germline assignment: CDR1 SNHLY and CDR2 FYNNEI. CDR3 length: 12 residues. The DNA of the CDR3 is TGTGCCAGCAGTGGAAACATCTACGAGCAGTACTTC. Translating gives CASSGNIYEQYF.

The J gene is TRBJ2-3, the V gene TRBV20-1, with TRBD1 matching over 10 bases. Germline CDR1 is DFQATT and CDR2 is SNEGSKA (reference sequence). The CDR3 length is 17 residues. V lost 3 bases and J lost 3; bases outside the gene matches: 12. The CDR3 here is CSASSPPGQGITDTQYF. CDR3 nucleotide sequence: TGCAGTGCTAGTTCGCCCCCGGGACAGGGGATAACAGATACGCAGTATTTT.

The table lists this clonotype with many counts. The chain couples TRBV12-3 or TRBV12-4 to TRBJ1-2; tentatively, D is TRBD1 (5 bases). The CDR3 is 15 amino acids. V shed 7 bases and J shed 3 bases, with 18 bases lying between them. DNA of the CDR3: TGTGCCAGCAAGTCCGGGACGGGCCTCTACTATGGCTACACCTTC. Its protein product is CASKSGTGLYYGYTF.

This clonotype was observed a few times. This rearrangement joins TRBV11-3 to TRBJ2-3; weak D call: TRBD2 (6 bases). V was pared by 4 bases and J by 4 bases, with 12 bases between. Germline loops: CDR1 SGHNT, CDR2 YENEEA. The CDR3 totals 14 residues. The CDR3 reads CASSSRGPADTQYF. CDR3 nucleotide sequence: TGTGCCAGCAGCTCGCGGGGTCCGGCAGATACGCAGTATTTT.

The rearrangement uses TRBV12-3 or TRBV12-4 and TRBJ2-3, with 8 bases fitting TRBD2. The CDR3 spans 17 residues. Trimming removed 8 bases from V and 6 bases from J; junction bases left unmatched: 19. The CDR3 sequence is CASSTTLGGGLGDTQYF. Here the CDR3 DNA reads TGTGCCAGCTCTACCACCCTTGGCGGGGGGTTGGGGGATACGCAGTATTTT.

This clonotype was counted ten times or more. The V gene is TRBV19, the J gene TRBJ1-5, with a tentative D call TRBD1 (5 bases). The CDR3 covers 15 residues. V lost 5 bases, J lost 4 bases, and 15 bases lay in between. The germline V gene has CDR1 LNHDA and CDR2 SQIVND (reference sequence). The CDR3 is CASSAPRRGNQPQHF. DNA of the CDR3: TGTGCCAGTAGTGCCCCCCGGCGGGGGAATCAGCCCCAGCATTTT.

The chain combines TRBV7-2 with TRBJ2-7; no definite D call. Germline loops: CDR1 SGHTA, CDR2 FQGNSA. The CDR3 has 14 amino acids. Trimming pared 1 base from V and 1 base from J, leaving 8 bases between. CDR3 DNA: TGTGCCAGCAGCTTAGTATCAGCTTCCTACGAGCAGTACTTC. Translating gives CASSLVSASYEQYF.

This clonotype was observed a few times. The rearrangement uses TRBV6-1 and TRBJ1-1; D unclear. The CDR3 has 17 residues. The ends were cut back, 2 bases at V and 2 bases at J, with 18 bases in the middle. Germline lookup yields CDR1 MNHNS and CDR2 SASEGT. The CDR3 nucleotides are TGTGCCAGCAGTGAATGGGTCGCGGCAGACCCTAACACTGAAGCTTTCTTT. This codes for CASSEWVAADPNTEAFF.

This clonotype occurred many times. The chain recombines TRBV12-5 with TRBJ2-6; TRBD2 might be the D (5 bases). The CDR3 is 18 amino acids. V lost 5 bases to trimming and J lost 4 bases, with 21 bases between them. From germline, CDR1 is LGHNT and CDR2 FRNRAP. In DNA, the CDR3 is TGTGCTAGTGGTCCCTCCCAGGAGGCTCTAACCGGGGCCAACGTCCTGACTTTC. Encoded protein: CASGPSQEALTGANVLTF.

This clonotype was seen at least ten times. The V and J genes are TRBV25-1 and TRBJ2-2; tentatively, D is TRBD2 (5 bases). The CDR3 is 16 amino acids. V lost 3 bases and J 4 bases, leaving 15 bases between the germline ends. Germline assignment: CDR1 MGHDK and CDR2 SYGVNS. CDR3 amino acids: CASSDHSDTLTGELFF. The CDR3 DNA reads TGTGCCAGCAGTGACCATAGCGACACTCTCACCGGGGAGCTGTTTTTT.

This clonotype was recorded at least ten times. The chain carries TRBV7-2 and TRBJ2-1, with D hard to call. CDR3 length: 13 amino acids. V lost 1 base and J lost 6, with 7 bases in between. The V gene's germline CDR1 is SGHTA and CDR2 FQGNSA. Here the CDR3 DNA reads TGTGCCAGCAGCTTAGGTCAGGCCAATGAGCAGTTCTTC. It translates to CASSLGQANEQFF. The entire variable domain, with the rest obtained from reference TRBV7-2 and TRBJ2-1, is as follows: GAGVSQSPSNKVTEKGKDVELRCDPISGHTALYWYRQSLGQGLEFLIYFQGNSAPDKSGLPSDRFSAERTGGSVSTLTIQRTQQEDSAVYLCASSLGQANEQFFGPGTRLTVL.

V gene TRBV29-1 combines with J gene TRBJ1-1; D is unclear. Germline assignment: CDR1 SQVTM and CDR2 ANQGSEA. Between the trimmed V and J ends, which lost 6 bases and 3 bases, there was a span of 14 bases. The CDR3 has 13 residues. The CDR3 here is CSVAGRLHTEAFF. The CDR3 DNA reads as TGCAGCGTCGCGGGCAGACTCCACACTGAAGCTTTCTTT.

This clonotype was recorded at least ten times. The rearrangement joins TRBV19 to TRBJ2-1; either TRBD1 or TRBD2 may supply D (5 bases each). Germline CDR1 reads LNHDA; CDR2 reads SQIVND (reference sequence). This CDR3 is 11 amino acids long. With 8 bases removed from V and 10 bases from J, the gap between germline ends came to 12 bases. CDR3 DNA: TGTGCCAGTGGTGGGTGGGACGAGCAGTTCTTC. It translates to CASGGWDEQFF. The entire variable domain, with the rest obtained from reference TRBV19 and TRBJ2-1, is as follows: DGGITQSPKYLFRKEGQNVTLSCEQNLNHDAMYWYRQDPGQGLRLIYYSQIVNDFQKGDIAEGYSVSREKKESFPLTVTSAQKNPTAFYLCASGGWDEQFFGPGTRLTVL.

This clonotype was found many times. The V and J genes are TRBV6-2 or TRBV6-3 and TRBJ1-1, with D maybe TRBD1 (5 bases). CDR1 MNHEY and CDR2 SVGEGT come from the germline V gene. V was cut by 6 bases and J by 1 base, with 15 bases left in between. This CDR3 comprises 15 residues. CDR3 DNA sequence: TGTGCCAGCAGCGACTCCAGGGCCTCGAACACTGAAGCTTTCTTT. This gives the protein CASSDSRASNTEAFF.

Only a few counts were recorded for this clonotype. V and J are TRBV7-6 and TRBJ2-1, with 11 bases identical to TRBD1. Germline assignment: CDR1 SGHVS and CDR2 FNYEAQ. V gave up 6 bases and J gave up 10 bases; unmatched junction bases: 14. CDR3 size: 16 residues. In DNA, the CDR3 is TGTGCCAGCAGTGCCCCCCCGGGACAGGGGGGATCAGAGCAGTTCTTC. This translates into CASSAPPGQGGSEQFF.

Here the CDR3 DNA reads TGTGCCTGGAGTGTTCGGTTTCAAGCGGGAGTCACCGGGGAGCTGTTTTTT. It specifies CAWSVRFQAGVTGELFF. The J gene is TRBJ2-2, the V gene TRBV30, with 8 bases lining up with TRBD2. J was trimmed by 4 bases and V by 0 bases; bases with no gene match: 10. CDR3 size: 17 residues. Germline V gives CDR1 GTSNPN, CDR2 SVGIG (reference sequence).

CDR3 region: CSANLQEWVTDTQYF. DNA for the CDR3: TGCAGTGCTAATTTACAGGAGTGGGTCACAGATACGCAGTATTTT. The chain links TRBV20-1 to TRBJ2-3, with D perhaps TRBD1 (5 bases). This CDR3 spans 15 amino acids. CDR1 DFQATT and CDR2 SNEGSKA come from the germline V gene (reference sequence). Deletions cut 4 bases from V and 2 bases from J, with 16 bases between.

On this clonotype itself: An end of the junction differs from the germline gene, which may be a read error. In DNA, the CDR3 is TGTGCCACCGGTGACGCGACCGGGACAGGGAGTGTATACAATGAGCAGTTCTTC. This sequence encodes CATGDATGTGSVYNEQFF. V and J are TRBV24-1 and TRBJ2-1; 9 nucleotides align to TRBD1. Germline assignment: CDR1 KGHDR and CDR2 SFDVKD. The CDR3 loop spans 18 amino acids.

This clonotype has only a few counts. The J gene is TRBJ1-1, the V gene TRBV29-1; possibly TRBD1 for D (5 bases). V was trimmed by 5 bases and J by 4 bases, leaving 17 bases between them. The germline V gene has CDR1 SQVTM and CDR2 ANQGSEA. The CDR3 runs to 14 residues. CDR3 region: CSVPLNGASTEAFF. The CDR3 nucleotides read TGCAGCGTTCCTTTAAACGGGGCTAGCACTGAAGCTTTCTTT.

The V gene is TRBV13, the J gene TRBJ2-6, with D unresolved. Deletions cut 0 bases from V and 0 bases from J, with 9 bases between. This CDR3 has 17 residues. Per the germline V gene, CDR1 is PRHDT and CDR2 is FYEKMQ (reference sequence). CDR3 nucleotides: TGTGCCAGCAGCTTAGGTGGCAGCAGCTCTGGGGCCAACGTCCTGACTTTC. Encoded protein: CASSLGGSSSGANVLTF.

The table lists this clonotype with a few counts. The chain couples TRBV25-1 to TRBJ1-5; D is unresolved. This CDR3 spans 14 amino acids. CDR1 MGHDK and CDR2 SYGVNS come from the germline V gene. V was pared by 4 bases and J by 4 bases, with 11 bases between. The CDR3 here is CASSAPQVNQPQHF. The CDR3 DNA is TGTGCCAGCAGTGCGCCTCAGGTGAATCAGCCCCAGCATTTT.

The CDR3 bases are TGTGCCAGCAGCTCCGGACAAGAAGCTTTCTTT. This encodes CASSSGQEAFF. The genes are TRBV7-9 and TRBJ1-1; D is perhaps TRBD1 (5 bases). This CDR3 contains 11 residues. Germline-derived CDR1 and CDR2 are SEHNR and FQNEAQ (reference sequence). Trimming took off 4 bases at V and 8 bases at J, with 8 bases between the two ends.

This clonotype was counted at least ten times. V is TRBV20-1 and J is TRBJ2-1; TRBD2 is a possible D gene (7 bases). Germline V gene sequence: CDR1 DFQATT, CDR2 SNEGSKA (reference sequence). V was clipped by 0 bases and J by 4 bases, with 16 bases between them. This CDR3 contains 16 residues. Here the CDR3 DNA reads TGCAGTGCTAGAGATGGGCGGGGGCAACATTACAATGAGCAGTTCTTC. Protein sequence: CSARDGRGQHYNEQFF.

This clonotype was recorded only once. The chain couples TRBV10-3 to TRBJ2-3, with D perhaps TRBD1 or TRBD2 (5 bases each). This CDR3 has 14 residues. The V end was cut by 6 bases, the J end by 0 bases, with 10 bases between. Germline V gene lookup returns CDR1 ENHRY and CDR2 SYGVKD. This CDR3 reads CAIRGTISTDTQYF. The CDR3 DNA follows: TGTGCCATCAGGGGGACCATCAGCACAGATACGCAGTATTTT.

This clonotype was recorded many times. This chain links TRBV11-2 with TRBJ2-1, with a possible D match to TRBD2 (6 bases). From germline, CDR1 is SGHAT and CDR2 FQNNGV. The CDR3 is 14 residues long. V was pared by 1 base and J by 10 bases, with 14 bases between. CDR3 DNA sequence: TGTGCCAGCAGCTTAGGTCTTAGGAGCGGGGAGCAGTTCTTC. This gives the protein CASSLGLRSGEQFF. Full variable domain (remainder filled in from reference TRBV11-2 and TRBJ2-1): EAGVAQSPRYKIIEKRQSVAFWCNPISGHATLYWYQQILGQGPKLLIQFQNNGVVDDSQLPKDRFSAERLKGVDSTLKIQPAKLEDSAVYLCASSLGLRSGEQFFGPGTRLTVL.

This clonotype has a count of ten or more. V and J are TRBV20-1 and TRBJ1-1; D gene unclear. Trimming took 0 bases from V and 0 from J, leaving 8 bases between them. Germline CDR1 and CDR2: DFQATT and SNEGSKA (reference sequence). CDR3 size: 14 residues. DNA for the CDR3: TGCAGTGCTAGAGACCCGGGAATGAACACTGAAGCTTTCTTT. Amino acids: CSARDPGMNTEAFF.

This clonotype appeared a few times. In nucleotides, the CDR3 is TGTGCCAGCAGCTTAGGCGGGACAGCGTCGAAAAACTATGGCTACACCTTC. Amino acid sequence: CASSLGGTASKNYGYTF. V usage is TRBV7-2 and J usage is TRBJ1-2, with 7 bases that match TRBD1. CDR1 and CDR2 from the germline V gene are SGHTA and FQGNSA. V trimming: 1 base; J trimming: 2 bases; junction bases outside the gene matches: 10. The CDR3 is 17 residues long.

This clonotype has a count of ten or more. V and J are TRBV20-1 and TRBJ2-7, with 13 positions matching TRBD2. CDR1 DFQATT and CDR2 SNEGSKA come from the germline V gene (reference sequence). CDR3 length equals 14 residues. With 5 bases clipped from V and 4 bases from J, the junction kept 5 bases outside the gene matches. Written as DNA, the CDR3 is TGCAGTGCTCTCCGGACTAGCGGGAGTTACGAGCAGTACTTC. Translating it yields CSALRTSGSYEQYF.